The 27 T cell receptor beta chains in this list originate from one sample, sequenced in a study of response to subunit inactivated influenza vaccine. TCRdb ran MiXCR on the RT-PCR reads and lists one entry per CDR3 protein. The table records approximately 230,000 distinct CDR3 sequences, over 9% of them present only once. Here the sequenced sample was non-naive T cells sorted from PBMCs, taken less than 15 days before vaccination. Source of these receptors: a man in his forties or fifties who received an inactivated influenza vaccine.

This clonotype was found many times. The rearrangement joins TRBV7-9 to TRBJ1-1, with no clear D. This CDR3 has 13 residues. V lost 1 base and J lost 11, with 14 bases in between. Germline V CDR1 and CDR2: SEHNR, FQNEAQ (reference sequence). The CDR3 DNA reads as TGTGCCAGCAGCTTAGGGGAGACGGTGCGGGCTTTCTTT. Its protein product is CASSLGETVRAFF.

In its sample, this clonotype was seen a few times. The rearrangement links TRBV11-2 to TRBJ1-2; 9 bases fit TRBD1. The CDR3 length is 15 residues. The V segment lost 3 bases and the J segment 8 bases; nucleotides outside the gene matches: 10. Per the germline V gene, CDR1 is SGHAT and CDR2 is FQNNGV. The CDR3 DNA reads TGTGCCAGCAGCTTGGAACAGGGGGCCCTCGGAGGCTACACCTTC. This encodes CASSLEQGALGGYTF.

This clonotype was counted between two and nine times. The chain carries TRBV9 and TRBJ1-1; D call uncertain. V gave up 1 base and J gave up 0 bases, with 7 bases separating them. This CDR3 contains 14 residues. The germline CDR1 and CDR2 sequences are SGDLS and YYNGEE. CDR3 residues: CASSVSGVNTEAFF. For the CDR3, the DNA is TGTGCCAGCAGCGTATCTGGGGTGAACACTGAAGCTTTCTTT.

The V and J genes are TRBV20-1 and TRBJ2-2, with 11 positions matching TRBD2. CDR1 is DFQATT and CDR2 is SNEGSKA in the germline V gene (reference sequence). The CDR3 is made up of 14 amino acids. V lost 6 bases, J lost 4 bases, and 4 bases stayed unmatched. The CDR3 region is CSARTSGLTGELFF. CDR3 DNA sequence: TGCAGTGCCAGGACTAGCGGGCTCACCGGGGAGCTGTTTTTT.

V is TRBV7-2 and J is TRBJ2-4; no clear D. The CDR3 covers 13 residues. V shed 1 base and J shed 8 bases, with 9 bases lying between them. Germline V gene lookup returns CDR1 SGHTA and CDR2 FQGNSA. The CDR3 reads CASSLEWEDIQYF. CDR3 nucleotide sequence: TGTGCCAGCAGCTTAGAGTGGGAAGACATTCAGTACTTC.

This clonotype has at least ten counts. The chain carries TRBV5-1 and TRBJ2-1; no clear D gene. Trimming shortened V by 0 bases and J by 5 bases, and 6 bases separated the two germline ends. The CDR3 contains 13 residues. CDR1 SGHRS and CDR2 YFSETQ come from the germline V gene. The CDR3 nucleotides are TGCGCCAGCAGCTTGGGGTTCGACAATGAGCAGTTCTTC. It specifies CASSLGFDNEQFF.

This clonotype was seen only a few times. The chain has TRBV24-1 and TRBJ2-7; TRBD2 matches 7 bases. In germline, CDR1 is KGHDR, CDR2 SFDVKD. Unmatched junction bases numbered 8, after V lost 3 bases and J lost 7 bases. The CDR3 runs 14 residues. CDR3 DNA: TGTGCCACCAGTGATAACCCTAGCGGCGGGGAGCAGTACTTC. This translates into CATSDNPSGGEQYF.

This clonotype has a handful of counts. The V call is TRBV20-1, the J call TRBJ2-1; the D gene is possibly TRBD2 (5 bases). Germline V gives CDR1 DFQATT, CDR2 SNEGSKA (reference sequence). V lost 5 bases, J lost 0 bases, and 8 bases lay in between. There are 13 residues in the CDR3. The CDR3 nucleotides read TGCAGTGCTGGAGGAAGCTCCTACAATGAGCAGTTCTTC. Its translation is CSAGGSSYNEQFF.

This clonotype was counted only a few times. The chain employs TRBV12-3 or TRBV12-4 and TRBJ1-1; no clear D. V was clipped by 6 bases and J by 2 bases, with 10 bases between them. The CDR3 is 13 amino acids. CDR3 in amino acids: CASRTQRNTEAFF. Written as DNA, the CDR3 is TGTGCCAGCAGAACTCAAAGAAACACTGAAGCTTTCTTT.

This clonotype was seen many times. The chain combines TRBV12-1 with TRBJ2-7. TRBV12-1 is shown as a pseudogene. The CDR3 sequence is 13 residues long. CDR3: CASSFYPEVEQYF. CDR3 DNA: TGTGCCAGCAGCTTCTATCCAGAAGTGGAGCAGTACTTC.

The chain joins TRBV28 to TRBJ2-7, with no clear D. Per the germline V gene, CDR1 is MDHEN and CDR2 is SYDVKM. This CDR3 comprises 16 residues. Trimming cost V 1 base and J 3 bases, with 16 bases left between them. The CDR3 region has the DNA TGTGCCAGCAGTTTATCTTACAGCGAACGATACTACGAGCAGTACTTC. Translating gives CASSLSYSERYYEQYF.

This chain links TRBV29-1 with TRBJ2-1; the match to TRBD2 covers 10 bases. CDR1 and CDR2 (germline): SQVTM, ANQGSEA. The CDR3 covers 14 residues. Trimming cost V 6 bases and J 3 bases; bases outside gene matches: 5. The CDR3 DNA is TGCAGCGTAGTAAAGCGGGAGGGCTACAATGAGCAGTTCTTC. The encoded protein is CSVVKREGYNEQFF.

V is TRBV7-2 and J is TRBJ2-1, with D possibly matching TRBD2 (6 bases). Germline CDR1 and CDR2: SGHTA and FQGNSA. The CDR3 extends over 15 amino acids. Trimming stripped 1 base from V and 2 bases from J, with 9 bases between. CDR3 in DNA: TGTGCCAGCAGCTTAGATGGGAGGACCTACAATGAGCAGTTCTTC. Translation: CASSLDGRTYNEQFF. The whole variable domain, filled in from reference TRBV7-2 and TRBJ2-1, reads GAGVSQSPSNKVTEKGKDVELRCDPISGHTALYWYRQSLGQGLEFLIYFQGNSAPDKSGLPSDRFSAERTGGSVSTLTIQRTQQEDSAVYLCASSLDGRTYNEQFFGPGTRLTVL.

Only a few counts were recorded for this clonotype. The V and J genes are TRBV5-6 and TRBJ2-3, with D unresolved. The V end was cut by 5 bases, the J end by 4 bases, with 11 bases between. Germline V gene data show CDR1 as SGHDT and CDR2 as YYEEEE. The CDR3 spans 13 residues. The CDR3 sequence is CASRAPPSDTQYF. CDR3 DNA sequence: TGTGCCAGCAGAGCCCCCCCCTCAGATACGCAGTATTTT.

In its sample, this clonotype was seen a few times. This chain joins TRBV18 and TRBJ2-3; no reliable D call. Germline V gene data show CDR1 as KGHSH and CDR2 as LQKENI. V was trimmed by 6 bases and J by 0 bases, leaving 16 bases between them. CDR3 size: 16 residues. The chain's CDR3 is CASSLLQWSSTDTQYF. DNA for the CDR3: TGTGCCAGCTCCCTACTTCAGTGGTCTAGCACAGATACGCAGTATTTT.

The V and J genes are TRBV7-9 and TRBJ2-4, with D uncertain. Between the trimmed V and J ends, which lost 6 bases and 0 bases, there was a span of 6 bases. CDR3 size: 13 residues. Germline V gene data show CDR1 as SEHNR and CDR2 as FQNEAQ (reference sequence). The CDR3: CASSGLAKNIQYF. The CDR3 DNA reads TGTGCCAGCAGTGGTCTAGCCAAAAACATTCAGTACTTC.

The gene calls are TRBV6-1 and TRBJ1-1; D not certain. Trimming cost V 5 bases and J 1 base, with 11 bases left between them. This CDR3 spans 14 amino acids. Germline assignment: CDR1 MNHNS and CDR2 SASEGT. The DNA of the CDR3 is TGTGCCAGCAGTCCGAGTTATGGGAACACTGAAGCTTTCTTT. Residues: CASSPSYGNTEAFF.

This clonotype was recorded many times. This chain joins TRBV5-1 and TRBJ2-7; tentative D call: TRBD1 (5 bases). The germline CDR1 and CDR2 sequences are SGHRS and YFSETQ. Trimming removed 0 bases at V and 1 base at J, with 11 bases between. The CDR3 has 15 residues. The CDR3 coding sequence is TGCGCCAGCAGCTTGGTGAACAGGCGTTCCTACGAGCAGTACTTC. Amino acids: CASSLVNRRSYEQYF.

The chain employs TRBV7-3 and TRBJ2-1; D uncertain. Germline V lookup: CDR1 SGHTA, CDR2 FQGTGA. The CDR3 loop spans 14 amino acids. The V gene lost 2 bases and the J gene lost 4 bases, with 9 bases spanning the gap. DNA of the CDR3: TGTGCCAGCAGCTTACTACCTGGGTACAATGAGCAGTTCTTC. Translated, it gives CASSLLPGYNEQFF.

V gene TRBV14 combines with J gene TRBJ2-5, with D uncertain. The CDR3 spans 15 residues. Trimming removed 0 bases from V and 5 bases from J, with 13 bases in between. Per the germline V gene, CDR1 is SGHDN and CDR2 is FVKESK. CDR3 protein: CASSQDFIVGETQYF. DNA of the CDR3: TGTGCCAGCAGCCAAGATTTTATAGTTGGCGAGACCCAGTACTTC.

This clonotype was recorded at least ten times. CDR3: CASRPSQGYEQYF. CDR3 sequence (DNA): TGTGCCAGCAGACCCTCACAGGGCTACGAGCAGTACTTC. V gene TRBV6-6 combines with J gene TRBJ2-7; weak D call: TRBD1 (6 bases). The V end lost 6 bases, the J end lost 3 bases, and 12 bases lay between the germline ends. The CDR3 totals 13 residues. Germline V gene data show CDR1 as MNHNY and CDR2 as SVGAGI (reference sequence).

This clonotype was detected only a few times. The chain carries TRBV28 and TRBJ2-5, with TRBD2 matching over 14 bases. Germline CDR1 and CDR2: MDHEN and SYDVKM. V trimming: 6 bases; J trimming: 0 bases; junction bases outside the gene matches: 18. The CDR3 loop spans 21 amino acids. The CDR3 bases are TGTGCCAGCAGCCTACGCCCCTTCGGGACTAGCGGGGGCCGGTACCAAGAGACCCAGTACTTC. Its protein is CASSLRPFGTSGGRYQETQYF.

The table lists this clonotype with a few counts. This chain links TRBV7-2 with TRBJ2-3; D might be TRBD2 (7 bases). The CDR3 runs to 17 residues. Germline-derived CDR1 and CDR2 are SGHTA and FQGNSA. The V and J ends lost 5 bases and 7 bases respectively, with 25 bases between them. In nucleotides, the CDR3 is TGTGCCAGCAGCCCAAAACGCCCGGGACTGGGGGGGCATACGCAGTATTTT. This codes for CASSPKRPGLGGHTQYF.

This sequence joins TRBV6-2 or TRBV6-3 and TRBJ1-2; no reliable D call. The length of the CDR3 is 14 residues. Trimming pared 2 bases from V and 5 bases from J, leaving 12 bases between. Germline V gives CDR1 MNHEY, CDR2 SVGEGT. CDR3 region: CASSYVAGYYGYTF. The CDR3 DNA reads as TGTGCCAGCAGTTACGTAGCAGGTTATTATGGCTACACCTTC.

The V gene is TRBV7-2, the J gene TRBJ1-1; D gene unclear. Germline V gene sequence: CDR1 SGHTA, CDR2 FQGNSA. Trimming removed 0 bases at V and 10 bases at J, with 15 bases between. The CDR3 is made up of 14 amino acids. CDR3 amino acids: CASSLAWGTSVAFF. The DNA for the CDR3 is TGTGCCAGCAGCTTAGCATGGGGAACGTCTGTAGCTTTCTTT.

This clonotype was seen many times. The rearrangement joins TRBV20-1 to TRBJ2-5; possibly TRBD1 or TRBD2 for D (6 bases each). The germline V gene encodes CDR1 DFQATT and CDR2 SNEGSKA (reference sequence). The CDR3 length is 14 residues. Trimming left V 6 bases short and J 5 bases short, with 19 bases between. CDR3 DNA sequence: TGCAGTGCGAGAATTAGGGGGGCCTTTGAGACCCAGTACTTC. Translation gives CSARIRGAFETQYF.

This clonotype was detected a few times. The V call is TRBV7-2, the J call TRBJ2-3; TRBD2 matches at 13 bases. V gave up 7 bases and J gave up 0 bases; unmatched junction bases: 4. Germline loops: CDR1 SGHTA, CDR2 FQGNSA. This CDR3 spans 16 amino acids. The CDR3 protein is CASNRLAGGSTDTQYF. CDR3 DNA: TGTGCCAGCAACAGACTAGCGGGGGGAAGCACAGATACGCAGTATTTT. The full variable domain, completed using reference TRBV7-2 and TRBJ2-3, is GAGVSQSPSNKVTEKGKDVELRCDPISGHTALYWYRQSLGQGLEFLIYFQGNSAPDKSGLPSDRFSAERTGGSVSTLTIQRTQQEDSAVYLCASNRLAGGSTDTQYFGPGTRLTVL.